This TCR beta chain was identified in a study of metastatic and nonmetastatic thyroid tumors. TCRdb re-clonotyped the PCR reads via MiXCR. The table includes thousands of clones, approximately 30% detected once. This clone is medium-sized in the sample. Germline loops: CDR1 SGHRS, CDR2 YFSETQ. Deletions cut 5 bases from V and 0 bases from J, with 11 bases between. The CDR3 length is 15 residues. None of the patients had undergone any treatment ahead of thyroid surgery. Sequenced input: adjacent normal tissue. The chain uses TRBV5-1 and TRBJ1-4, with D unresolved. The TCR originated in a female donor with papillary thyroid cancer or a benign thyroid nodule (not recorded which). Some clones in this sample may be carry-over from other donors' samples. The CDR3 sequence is CASRETVATNEKLFF. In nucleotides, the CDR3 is TGCGCCAGCAGGGAGACGGTTGCAACTAATGAAAAACTGTTTTTT.